The source of this T cell receptor beta chain is a study of T cells after yellow fever vaccination. Between the trimmed V and J ends, which lost 3 bases and 2 bases, there was a span of 17 bases. Germline-derived CDR1 and CDR2 are SNHLY and FYNNEI. The CDR3 has 16 amino acids. In its sample, this clonotype was seen many times. TCRdb analysed the 5' RACE reads with MiXCR anew, one entry per CDR3 protein. Among more than 300,000 distinct CDR3 sequences, roughly 7% were seen once, and the ten largest hold around 17%. The chain is built from TRBV2 and TRBJ2-7, with unresolved D. The sequence was collected from a man between 18 and 35 years old who received the YFV17D yellow fever vaccine. The material was PBMCs, obtained roughly seven weeks after the first yellow fever vaccination. This CDR3 is CASSDPSSIFPYEQYF. DNA for the CDR3: TGTGCCAGCAGTGATCCCAGCAGTATCTTCCCCTACGAGCAGTACTTC.